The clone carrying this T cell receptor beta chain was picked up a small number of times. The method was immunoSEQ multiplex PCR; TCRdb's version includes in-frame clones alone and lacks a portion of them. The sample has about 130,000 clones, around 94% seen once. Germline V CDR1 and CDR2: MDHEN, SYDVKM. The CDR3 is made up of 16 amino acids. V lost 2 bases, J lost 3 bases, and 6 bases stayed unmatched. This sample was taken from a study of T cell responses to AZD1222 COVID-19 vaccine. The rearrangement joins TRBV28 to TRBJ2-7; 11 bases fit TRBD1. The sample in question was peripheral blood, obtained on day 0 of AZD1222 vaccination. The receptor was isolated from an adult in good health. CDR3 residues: CASSLGTGGYSYEQYF. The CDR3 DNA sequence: TGTGCCAGCAGTTTAGGGACAGGGGGTTATAGCTACGAGCAGTACTTC.